These T cell receptor beta chains were read from a single sample in a study of blood T cell repertoires in COVID-19. Libraries were prepared by immunoSEQ multiplex PCR; TCRdb keeps only in-frame clonotypes and omits some of them. This sample yields almost 250,000 clones, of which 75% to 90% are seen a single time; around 4% belongs to the top ten. Input material: PBMCs or T cells enriched from blood (not recorded which). These TCRs come from a woman in her thirties who had recovered from COVID-19. The conserved cysteine and the conserved F or W are not part of the CDR3 here. The order of the fields is V gene, J gene, D gene, CDR3 protein. A D gene is named only where the DNA matches it firmly.

V gene: TRBV4-1
J gene: TRBJ1-5
D gene: TRBD1
CDR3 protein: ASSQEWVGRQGATH

V gene: TRBV5-1
J gene: TRBJ1-2
D gene: NA
CDR3 protein: ASSLDGAPTNYGYT

V gene: TRBV30
J gene: TRBJ1-2
D gene: NA
CDR3 protein: AWRDGQSYGYT

V gene: TRBV9
J gene: TRBJ2-5
D gene: TRBD2
CDR3 protein: ASSVSGGQETQY

V gene: TRBV3-1/TRBV3-2
J gene: TRBJ1-5
D gene: NA
CDR3 protein: ASSQRYSNQPQH

V gene: TRBV5-6
J gene: TRBJ2-7
D gene: NA
CDR3 protein: ASSSSYEQY

V gene: TRBV10-1
J gene: TRBJ1-1
D gene: NA
CDR3 protein: ASSEGPTLSGANTEAF

V gene: TRBV4-1
J gene: TRBJ2-7
D gene: NA
CDR3 protein: ASSQDRQASYEQY

V gene: TRBV6-2/TRBV6-3
J gene: TRBJ1-2
D gene: TRBD1
CDR3 protein: ASSYKTGAGYGYT

V gene: TRBV29-1
J gene: TRBJ1-2
D gene: TRBD1
CDR3 protein: SASTGDYGYT

V gene: TRBV19
J gene: TRBJ2-5
D gene: NA
CDR3 protein: ASSILEGARETQY

V gene: TRBV29-1
J gene: TRBJ1-2
D gene: NA
CDR3 protein: SVDRGNYGYT

V gene: TRBV30
J gene: TRBJ1-6
D gene: TRBD1
CDR3 protein: AWSGGTGGLPLH

V gene: TRBV7-7
J gene: TRBJ2-7
D gene: TRBD2
CDR3 protein: ASSPLPGTSGRDTYEQY

V gene: TRBV15
J gene: TRBJ1-2
D gene: NA
CDR3 protein: ATSSMGAPVYGYT

V gene: TRBV6-2/TRBV6-3
J gene: TRBJ1-2
D gene: NA
CDR3 protein: ASSRAGRPNYGYT

V gene: TRBV13
J gene: TRBJ2-1
D gene: TRBD2
CDR3 protein: ASSLAGGSGRRVQF

V gene: TRBV19
J gene: TRBJ2-1
D gene: NA
CDR3 protein: ASRKGAEQF

V gene: TRBV7-9
J gene: TRBJ1-1
D gene: NA
CDR3 protein: ASSLEGGTEAF

V gene: TRBV9
J gene: TRBJ1-1
D gene: NA
CDR3 protein: ASSVGSNTEAF